This T cell receptor (beta chain) was retrieved from a study of tumor-infiltrating lymphocytes in localized non-small cell lung cancer. Study-wide context: Each patient gave resected tumor and non-adjacent uninvolved lung tissue.

The CDR3 has 13 residues. The germline V gene encodes CDR1 SGHAT and CDR2 FQDESV (reference sequence). V was shortened by 6 bases and J by 7 bases, with 16 bases between the two germline ends. Produced via immunoSEQ multiplex PCR; TCRdb's table is partial and in-frame only. Of some 8,400 clones detected, roughly 80% appear once; the ten largest clones hold 13%. As concerns this clone: Its antigen is not identified.

Study-wide results and limits: TCRbeta sequencing showed higher T cell infiltration in tumors than uninvolved lung.

The chain is built from TRBV11-1 and TRBJ2-7; D is perhaps TRBD2 (5 bases). The origin of this receptor is a human donor with non-small cell lung cancer. Sequencing was performed on uninvolved lung tissue not adjacent to the tumor. CDR3 residues: CASSLTRTGEQYF. The DNA of the CDR3 is TGTGCCAGCAGTTTAACTCGTACGGGGGAGCAGTACTTC.